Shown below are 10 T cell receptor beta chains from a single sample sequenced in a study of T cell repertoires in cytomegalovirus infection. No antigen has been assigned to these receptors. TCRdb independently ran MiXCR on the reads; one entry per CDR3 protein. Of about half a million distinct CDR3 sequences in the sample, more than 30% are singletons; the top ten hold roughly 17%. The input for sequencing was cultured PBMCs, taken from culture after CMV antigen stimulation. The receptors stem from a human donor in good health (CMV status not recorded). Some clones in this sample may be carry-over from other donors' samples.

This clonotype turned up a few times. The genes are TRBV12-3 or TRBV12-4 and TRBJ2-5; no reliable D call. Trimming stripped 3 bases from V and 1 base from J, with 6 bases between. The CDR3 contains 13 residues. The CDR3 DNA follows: TGTGCCAGCAGTTTGTCTTTCCAAGAGACCCAGTACTTC. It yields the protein CASSLSFQETQYF.

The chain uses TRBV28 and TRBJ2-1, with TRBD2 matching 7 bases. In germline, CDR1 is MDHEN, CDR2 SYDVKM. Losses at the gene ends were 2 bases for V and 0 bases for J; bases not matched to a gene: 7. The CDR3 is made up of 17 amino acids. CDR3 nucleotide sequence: TGTGCCAGCAGTTTACGGCCGACTAGCTCCTCCTACAATGAGCAGTTCTTC. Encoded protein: CASSLRPTSSSYNEQFF.

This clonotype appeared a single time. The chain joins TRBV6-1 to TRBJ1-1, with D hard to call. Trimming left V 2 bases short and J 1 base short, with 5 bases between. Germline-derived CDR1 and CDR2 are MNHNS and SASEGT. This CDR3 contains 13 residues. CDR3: CASSETKNTEAFF. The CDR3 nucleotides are TGTGCCAGCAGTGAAACCAAGAACACTGAAGCTTTCTTT.

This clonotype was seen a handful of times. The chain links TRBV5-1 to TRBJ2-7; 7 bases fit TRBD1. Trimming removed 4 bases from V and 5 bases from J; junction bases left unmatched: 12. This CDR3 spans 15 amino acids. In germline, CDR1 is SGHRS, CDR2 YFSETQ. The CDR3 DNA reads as TGCGCCAGCAGCGCAACCGGGACAGCCCCCGACGAGCAGTACTTC. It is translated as CASSATGTAPDEQYF.

This CDR3 is CSATRGLALSYEQYF. The CDR3 DNA reads TGCAGTGCTACCCGAGGACTAGCGTTATCCTACGAGCAGTACTTC. The chain employs TRBV20-1 and TRBJ2-7, with 9 nucleotides matching TRBD2. CDR1 and CDR2 from the germline V gene are DFQATT and SNEGSKA (reference sequence). After removal of 4 bases from V and 1 base from J, the junction contained 8 bases not matched to a gene. The CDR3 consists of 15 residues.

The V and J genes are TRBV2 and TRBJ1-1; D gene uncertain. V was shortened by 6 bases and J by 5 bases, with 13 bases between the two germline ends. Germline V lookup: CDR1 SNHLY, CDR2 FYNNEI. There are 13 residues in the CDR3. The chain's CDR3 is CASRALATTEAFF. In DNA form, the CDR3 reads TGTGCCAGCAGGGCACTGGCGACGACTGAAGCTTTCTTT.

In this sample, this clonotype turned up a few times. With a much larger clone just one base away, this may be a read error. The CDR3 DNA follows: TGTGCCAGCAGCTTTACAGGGGGCAATGGCTACACCTTC. Amino acid sequence: CASSFTGGNGYTF. The V and J genes are TRBV2 and TRBJ1-2; 9 bases are shared with TRBD1. The CDR3 is 13 amino acids. Trimming cost V 6 bases and J 6 bases; bases outside gene matches: 5. CDR1 and CDR2 (germline): SNHLY, FYNNEI.

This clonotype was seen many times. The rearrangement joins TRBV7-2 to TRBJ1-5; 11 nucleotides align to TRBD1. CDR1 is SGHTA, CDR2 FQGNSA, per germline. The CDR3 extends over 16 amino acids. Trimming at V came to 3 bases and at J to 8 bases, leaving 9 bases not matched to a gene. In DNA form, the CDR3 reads TGTGCCAGCAGCTTTAACGGACAGGGGGCTGGTGAGCCCCAGCATTTT. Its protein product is CASSFNGQGAGEPQHF.

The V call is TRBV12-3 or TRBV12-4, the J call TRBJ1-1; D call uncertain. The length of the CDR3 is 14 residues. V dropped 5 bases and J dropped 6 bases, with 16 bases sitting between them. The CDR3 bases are TGTGCCAGCAGTGTAGACGGACCCACGGCTGAAGCTTTCTTT. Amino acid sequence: CASSVDGPTAEAFF.

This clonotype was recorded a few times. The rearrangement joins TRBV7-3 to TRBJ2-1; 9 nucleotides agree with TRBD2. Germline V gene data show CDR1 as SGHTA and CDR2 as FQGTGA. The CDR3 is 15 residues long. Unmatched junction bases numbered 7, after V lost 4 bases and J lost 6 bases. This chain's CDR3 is CASSYRLAGPNEQFF. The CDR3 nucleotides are TGTGCCAGCAGCTACCGGCTAGCGGGGCCCAATGAGCAGTTCTTC.